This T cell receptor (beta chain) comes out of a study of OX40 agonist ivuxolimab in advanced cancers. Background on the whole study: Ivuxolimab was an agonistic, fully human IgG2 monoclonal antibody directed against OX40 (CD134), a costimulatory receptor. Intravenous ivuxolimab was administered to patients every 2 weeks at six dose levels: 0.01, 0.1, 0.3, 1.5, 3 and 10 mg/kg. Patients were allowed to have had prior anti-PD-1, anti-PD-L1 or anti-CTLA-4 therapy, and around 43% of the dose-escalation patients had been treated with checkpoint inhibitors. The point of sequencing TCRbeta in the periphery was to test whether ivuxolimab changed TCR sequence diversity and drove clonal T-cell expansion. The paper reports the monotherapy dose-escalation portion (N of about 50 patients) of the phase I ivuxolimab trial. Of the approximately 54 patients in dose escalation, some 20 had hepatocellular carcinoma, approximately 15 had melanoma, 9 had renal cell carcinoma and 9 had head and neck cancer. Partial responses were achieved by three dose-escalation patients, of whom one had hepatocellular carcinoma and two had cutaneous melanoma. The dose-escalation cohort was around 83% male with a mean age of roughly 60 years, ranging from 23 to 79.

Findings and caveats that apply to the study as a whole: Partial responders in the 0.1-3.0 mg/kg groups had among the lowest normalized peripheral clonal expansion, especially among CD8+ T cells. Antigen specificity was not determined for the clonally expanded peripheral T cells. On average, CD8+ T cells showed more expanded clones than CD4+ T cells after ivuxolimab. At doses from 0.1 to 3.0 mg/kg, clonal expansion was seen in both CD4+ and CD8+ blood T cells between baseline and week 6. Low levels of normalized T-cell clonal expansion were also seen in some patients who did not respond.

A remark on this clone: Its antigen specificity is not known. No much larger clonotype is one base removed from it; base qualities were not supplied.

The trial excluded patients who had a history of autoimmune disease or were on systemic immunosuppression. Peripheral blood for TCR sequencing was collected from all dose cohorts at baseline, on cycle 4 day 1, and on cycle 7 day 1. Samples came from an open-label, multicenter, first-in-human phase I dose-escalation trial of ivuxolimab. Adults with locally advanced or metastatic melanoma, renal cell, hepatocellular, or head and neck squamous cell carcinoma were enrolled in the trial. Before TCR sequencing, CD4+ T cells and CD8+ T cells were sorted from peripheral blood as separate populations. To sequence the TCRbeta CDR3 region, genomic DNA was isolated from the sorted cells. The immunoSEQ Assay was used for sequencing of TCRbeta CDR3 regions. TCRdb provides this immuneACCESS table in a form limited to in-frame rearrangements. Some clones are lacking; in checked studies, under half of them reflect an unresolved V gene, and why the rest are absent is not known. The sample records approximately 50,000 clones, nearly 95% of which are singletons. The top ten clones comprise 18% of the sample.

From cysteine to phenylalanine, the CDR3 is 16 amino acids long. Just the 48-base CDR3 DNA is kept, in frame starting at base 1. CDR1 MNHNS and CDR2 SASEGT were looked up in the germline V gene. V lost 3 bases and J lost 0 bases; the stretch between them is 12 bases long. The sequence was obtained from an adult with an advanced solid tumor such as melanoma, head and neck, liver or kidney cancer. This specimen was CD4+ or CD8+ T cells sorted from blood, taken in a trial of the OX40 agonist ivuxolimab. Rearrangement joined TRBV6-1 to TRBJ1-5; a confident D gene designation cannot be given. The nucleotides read TGTGCCAGCAGTGAGGGTCGGGGTCATAGCAATCAGCCCCAGCATTTT. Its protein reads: CASSEGRGHSNQPQHF.